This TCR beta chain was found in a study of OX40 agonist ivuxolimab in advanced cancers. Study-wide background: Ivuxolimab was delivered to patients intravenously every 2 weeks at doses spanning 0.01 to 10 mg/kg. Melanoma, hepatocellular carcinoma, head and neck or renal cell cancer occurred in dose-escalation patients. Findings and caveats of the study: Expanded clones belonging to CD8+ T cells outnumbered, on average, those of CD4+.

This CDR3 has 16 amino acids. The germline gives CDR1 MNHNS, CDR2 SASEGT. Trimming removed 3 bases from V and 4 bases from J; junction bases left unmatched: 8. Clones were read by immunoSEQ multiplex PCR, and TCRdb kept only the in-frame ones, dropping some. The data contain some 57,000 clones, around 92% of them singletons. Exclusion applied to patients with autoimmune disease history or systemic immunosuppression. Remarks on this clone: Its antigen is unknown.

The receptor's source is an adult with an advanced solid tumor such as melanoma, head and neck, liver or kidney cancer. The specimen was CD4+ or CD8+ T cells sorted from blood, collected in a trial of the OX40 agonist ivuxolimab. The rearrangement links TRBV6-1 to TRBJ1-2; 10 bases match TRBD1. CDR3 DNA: TGTGCCAGCAGTGATATACGGGACAGGGGCTTCTATGGCTACACCTTC. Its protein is CASSDIRDRGFYGYTF.